These 14 T cell receptor beta chains were sequenced from one sample in a study of blood T cell repertoires in COVID-19. Clones were read by immunoSEQ multiplex PCR, and TCRdb kept only the in-frame ones, dropping some. In the table there are 150,000 to 200,000 clones, 80% to 90% of which are singletons. Sequenced input: peripheral blood. These receptors originate from a man aged 70-80 years with active or convalescent COVID-19.

The V call is TRBV2, the J call TRBJ2-7, with 7 bases matching TRBD2. Germline loops: CDR1 SNHLY, CDR2 FYNNEI. V trimming: 7 bases; J trimming: 3 bases; junction bases outside the gene matches: 6. This CDR3 is 13 amino acids long. The CDR3 coding sequence is TGTGCCAGCAAGGCAGCGGGACTCTACGAGCAGTACTTC. The encoded protein is CASKAAGLYEQYF.

V is TRBV11-2 and J is TRBJ2-2; D possibly corresponds to TRBD1 (6 bases). This CDR3 comprises 15 residues. Germline CDR1 and CDR2: SGHAT and FQNNGV. The V and J ends lost 5 bases and 5 bases respectively, with 15 bases between them. The DNA of the CDR3 is TGTGCCAGCAGCCCCGGGCTAAGGGGGACCGGGGAGCTGTTTTTT. Protein: CASSPGLRGTGELFF. The full variable domain, completed using reference TRBV11-2 and TRBJ2-2, is EAGVAQSPRYKIIEKRQSVAFWCNPISGHATLYWYQQILGQGPKLLIQFQNNGVVDDSQLPKDRFSAERLKGVDSTLKIQPAKLEDSAVYLCASSPGLRGTGELFFGEGSRLTVL.

The chain links TRBV28 to TRBJ1-4, with 7 bases that match TRBD1. Germline CDR1 MDHEN, CDR2 SYDVKM. The CDR3 consists of 15 residues. V gave up 6 bases and J gave up 6 bases; unmatched junction bases: 10. This CDR3 is CASRPRQGWDEKLFF. In DNA form, the CDR3 reads TGTGCCAGCAGGCCGAGACAGGGCTGGGATGAAAAACTGTTTTTT.

The chain employs TRBV5-1 and TRBJ2-5; 12 positions match TRBD2. The length of the CDR3 is 18 residues. The trim removed 0 bases at V and 1 base at J, leaving 7 bases unmatched. In germline, CDR1 is SGHRS, CDR2 YFSETQ. The CDR3 protein is CASSLGLAGVATQETQYF. CDR3 nucleotides: TGCGCCAGCAGCTTGGGACTAGCGGGAGTAGCAACCCAAGAGACCCAGTACTTC.

This clone was counted a few times. This chain links TRBV6-2 or TRBV6-3 with TRBJ2-7; tentatively, D is TRBD2 (6 bases). Trimming pared 5 bases from V and 2 bases from J, leaving 19 bases between. Germline assignment: CDR1 MNHEY and CDR2 SVGEGT. This CDR3 has 16 amino acids. CDR3 loop: CASSGPNRDFAYEQYF. The CDR3 DNA follows: TGTGCCAGCAGTGGACCAAACCGGGACTTCGCCTACGAGCAGTACTTC.

The chain carries TRBV28 and TRBJ1-6, with 8 bases that match TRBD1. The germline CDR1 and CDR2 sequences are MDHEN and SYDVKM. The V gene end was trimmed by 5 bases and the J gene end by 6 bases; junction bases not matched to a gene: 6. CDR3 length equals 15 residues. CDR3 sequence (DNA): TGTGCCAGCAGTGACCGGACAGGGCGTAATTCACCCCTCCACTTT. This gives the protein CASSDRTGRNSPLHF.

The chain uses TRBV7-2 and TRBJ2-7; perhaps TRBD1 as D (5 bases). CDR1 and CDR2 from the germline V gene are SGHTA and FQGNSA. This CDR3 is 14 amino acids long. V was trimmed by 5 bases and J by 3 bases, leaving 14 bases between them. The DNA for the CDR3 is TGTGCCAGCAGCCAGACAAGACAGAGCTACGAGCAGTACTTC. It encodes CASSQTRQSYEQYF.

The chain links TRBV19 to TRBJ2-5, with 11 nucleotides matching TRBD1. The V and J ends lost 3 bases and 1 base, in that order; junction bases with no gene match: 4. Germline values: CDR1 LNHDA, CDR2 SQIVND (reference sequence). The CDR3 covers 16 residues. The CDR3 sequence is CASSISGQGVQETQYF. The CDR3 DNA reads as TGTGCCAGTAGTATTTCGGGACAGGGGGTCCAAGAGACCCAGTACTTC. The whole variable domain, remainder taken from reference TRBV19 and TRBJ2-5, is DGGITQSPKYLFRKEGQNVTLSCEQNLNHDAMYWYRQDPGQGLRLIYYSQIVNDFQKGDIAEGYSVSREKKESFPLTVTSAQKNPTAFYLCASSISGQGVQETQYFGPGTRLLVL.

The chain recombines TRBV2 with TRBJ2-3; a weak D match, TRBD2 (6 bases). The ends were cut back, 3 bases at V and 0 bases at J, with 13 bases in the middle. The CDR3 contains 16 residues. Germline CDR1 reads SNHLY; CDR2 reads FYNNEI. The CDR3 reads CASSENSGLSTDTQYF. CDR3 in DNA: TGTGCCAGCAGTGAGAATAGTGGACTAAGCACAGATACGCAGTATTTT.

V is TRBV7-2 and J is TRBJ1-1, with unresolved D. The CDR3 covers 14 residues. The germline V and J ends were trimmed by 3 bases and 6 bases, with 14 bases remaining between them. CDR1 SGHTA and CDR2 FQGNSA come from the germline V gene. DNA of the CDR3: TGTGCCAGCAGCTTTCCGGTTAGCGGGTCTGAAGCTTTCTTT. It encodes CASSFPVSGSEAFF.

This clone came up once. The CDR3 DNA follows: TGTGCCAGCTTGCGCGCAGGGACCTACGAGCAGTACTTC. Amino acids: CASLRAGTYEQYF. V is TRBV11-2 and J is TRBJ2-7; maybe TRBD1 (5 bases). The V gene's germline CDR1 is SGHAT and CDR2 FQNNGV. Trimming stripped 8 bases from V and 2 bases from J, with 13 bases between. The CDR3 totals 13 residues.

The CDR3 sequence is CASSPRQGMADTQYF. CDR3 in DNA: TGTGCCAGCAGTCCGCGACAGGGGATGGCAGATACGCAGTATTTT. The chain uses TRBV6-2 or TRBV6-3 and TRBJ2-3; 8 nucleotides agree with TRBD1. The germline V gene encodes CDR1 MNHEY and CDR2 SVGEGT. The CDR3 loop spans 15 amino acids. Germline trimming cut 5 bases from V and 4 bases from J; bases unmatched to any gene: 8.

Remarks on this clone: In the same sample, other DNA sequences code for this CDR3. The V gene is TRBV28, the J gene TRBJ2-7; unclear D gene. This CDR3 is 11 amino acids long. V lost 6 bases, J lost 3 bases, and 6 bases lay in between. The V gene's germline CDR1 is MDHEN and CDR2 SYDVKM. The CDR3 protein is CASSSSYEQYF. CDR3 DNA: TGTGCCAGCAGCTCCAGCTACGAGCAGTACTTC.

This rearrangement joins TRBV6-2 or TRBV6-3 to TRBJ2-3; D is possibly TRBD2 (5 bases). V was cut by 5 bases and J by 1 base, with 13 bases left in between. CDR1 is MNHEY, CDR2 SVGEGT, per germline. The CDR3 contains 15 residues. The CDR3 region has the DNA TGTGCCAGCAGTAGGCCTCAGCGGCGCACAGATACGCAGTATTTT. The encoded protein is CASSRPQRRTDTQYF.